One T cell receptor (beta chain) is described in this entry. Its antigen has not been determined. It has no much larger one-base neighbor in the sample; base qualities were not kept. Tumor-specific TCR clonotypes were identified by sequencing baseline tumor tissue collected before treatment. In a trial, the study monitored patients with peripheral T-cell lymphoma who were getting frontline treatment by applying next-generation sequencing to their T-cell receptor sequences. These data come from a study of circulating tumor DNA in untreated peripheral T-cell lymphoma (dated by TCRdb to about 2021). What the work shows at the level of the full study, not this receptor alone: Tumor-specific clonotypes were identified in roughly 75% of patients, from about nine tenths of baseline tissues and approximately 70% of baseline serum samples.

Per the germline V gene, SGHNT is the CDR1 and YENEEA is the CDR2. Ends trimmed: V by 3 bases, J by 3 bases; bases unmatched to a gene: 9. Including the terminal cysteine and phenylalanine, the CDR3 comprises 17 residues. Left in the record is the CDR3 DNA by itself, 51 bases read in frame from the first base. To prepare the library, the immunoSEQ multiplex PCR assay was applied. TCRdb obtained this table from immuneACCESS and retained in-frame rearrangements with V and J assigned. These tables miss some clones; where compared with another copy, unresolved V genes account for less than half of the shortfall, and the remainder is unexplained. This sample holds 8,800 or so clones; 65% to 85% were observed only once. The top ten clones comprise 2% to 2.5% of the sample.

This clonotype was sampled from a human donor with peripheral T-cell lymphoma. The sequence links TRBV11-3 to TRBJ2-2; 8 central bases correspond to TRBD1. The source material was tumor tissue. The CDR3 protein is CASSLGRGHVDTGELFF. The nucleotide sequence reads as follows: TGTGCCAGCAGCTTGGGCAGGGGGCATGTGGACACCGGGGAGCTGTTTTTT.